The 29 T cell receptor beta chains reported below all come from one sample, sequenced in a study of molecular identifiers for immune sequencing clone quantification. One entry per CDR3 protein, called by TCRdb with MiXCR from the PCR reads. This table holds 85,000 to 130,000 distinct CDR3 sequences, roughly 34% found once. The specimen was naive CD8+ T cells from blood, with Jurkat cell RNA spiked in. Subset defined: FACS-sorted CD8+CD4-CCR7+CD45RA+ naive T cells. The receptor set was obtained from a human donor in good health. Some libraries in this study had Jurkat cell RNA spiked in.

This clonotype has only a few counts. The chain uses TRBV6-5 and TRBJ1-4, with 8 bases fitting TRBD1. Trimming removed 6 bases from V and 7 bases from J; junction bases left unmatched: 13. The CDR3 contains 16 residues. Germline CDR1 and CDR2: MNHEY and SVGAGI. CDR3 amino acids: CASSFTRGPRGEKLFF. CDR3 nucleotides: TGTGCCAGCAGCTTCACCAGGGGGCCCAGGGGTGAAAAACTGTTTTTT.

The rearrangement uses TRBV6-5 and TRBJ2-2; possible D gene TRBD1, 6 bases. The V end was cut by 3 bases, the J end by 1 base, with 9 bases between. Germline CDR1 MNHEY, CDR2 SVGAGI. The CDR3 is 15 amino acids. CDR3 in amino acids: CASSYWTENTGELFF. CDR3 bases: TGTGCCAGCAGTTATTGGACAGAGAACACCGGGGAGCTGTTTTTT.

This chain links TRBV5-5 with TRBJ1-4, with 8 positions matching TRBD1. With 4 bases clipped from V and 8 bases from J, the junction kept 10 bases outside the gene matches. The CDR3 is 15 residues long. The V gene's germline CDR1 is SGHKS and CDR2 YYEKEE (reference sequence). The CDR3 bases are TGTGCCAGCAGCAGGGGACCAGGGGGCGGCGAAAAACTGTTTTTT. Amino acids: CASSRGPGGGEKLFF.

This sequence joins TRBV7-3 and TRBJ2-5, with no clear D. This CDR3 spans 12 amino acids. Trimming took off 4 bases at V and 7 bases at J, with 10 bases between the two ends. Germline loops: CDR1 SGHTA, CDR2 FQGTGA. CDR3: CASSSTLGTQYF. Written as DNA, the CDR3 is TGTGCCAGCAGCTCAACGCTGGGGACCCAGTACTTC. The whole variable domain, filled in from reference TRBV7-3 and TRBJ2-5, reads GAGVSQTPSNKVTEKGKYVELRCDPISGHTALYWYRQSLGQGPEFLIYFQGTGAADDSGLPNDRFFAVRPEGSVSTLKIQRTERGDSAVYLCASSSTLGTQYFGPGTRLLVL.

The chain uses TRBV20-1 and TRBJ2-3; 12 bases are shared with TRBD2. The CDR3 length is 17 residues. The germline gives CDR1 DFQATT, CDR2 SNEGSKA (reference sequence). The J segment lost 3 bases and the V segment lost 0 bases, leaving 7 bases of the junction unmatched. The chain's CDR3 is CSARDLTSGRDTDTQYF. In DNA, the CDR3 is TGCAGTGCTAGAGATCTGACTAGCGGGAGAGATACAGATACGCAGTATTTT.

In this sample, this clonotype turned up once. The chain uses TRBV5-1 and TRBJ2-7; D gene unclear. Germline V gene sequence: CDR1 SGHRS, CDR2 YFSETQ. Deletions cut 4 bases from V and 3 bases from J, with 17 bases between. This CDR3 has 15 residues. The CDR3 sequence is CASSTSDEVYYEQYF. The CDR3 region has the DNA TGCGCCAGCAGCACGTCTGACGAGGTTTACTACGAGCAGTACTTC.

This clonotype was counted only a few times. This chain joins TRBV12-3 or TRBV12-4 and TRBJ1-2; TRBD1 agrees at 8 bases. The CDR3 loop spans 15 amino acids. J gave up 3 bases and V 5 bases, and 8 bases lay outside the gene matches. The CDR3 DNA reads as TGTGCCAGCAGTCTAGGACAGGGCGGGGACTATGGCTACACCTTC. It translates to CASSLGQGGDYGYTF.

This clonotype was detected a few times. This sequence joins TRBV25-1 and TRBJ2-1, with 14 bases aligning to TRBD2. This CDR3 has 18 amino acids. With V trimmed by 1 base and J by 6 bases, 8 bases remained unmatched. From germline, CDR1 is MGHDK and CDR2 SYGVNS. Written as DNA, the CDR3 is TGTGCCAGCAGTGAATTGGGACTAGCGGGAGAGAGGTTCAATGAGCAGTTCTTC. Its translation: CASSELGLAGERFNEQFF.

This clonotype was detected many times. The chain uses TRBV7-9 and TRBJ2-7; 10 bases align to TRBD2. CDR3 length equals 14 residues. The germline V gene encodes CDR1 SEHNR and CDR2 FQNEAQ (reference sequence). Losses at the gene ends were 5 bases for V and 6 bases for J; bases not matched to a gene: 7. The CDR3 here is CASSTSGRDTEQYF. The CDR3 nucleotides read TGTGCCAGCAGCACCAGCGGGAGGGACACCGAGCAGTACTTC.

This clonotype was detected many times. This sequence joins TRBV28 and TRBJ2-7; tentatively, D is TRBD1 (6 bases). V was clipped by 5 bases and J by 3 bases, with 11 bases between them. The CDR3 consists of 13 residues. Germline lookup yields CDR1 MDHEN and CDR2 SYDVKM. The DNA for the CDR3 is TGTGCCAGCAGTCTAGGACAGTACTACGAGCAGTACTTC. Its protein product is CASSLGQYYEQYF.

This clonotype has a handful of counts. The chain combines TRBV10-3 with TRBJ2-5; the match to TRBD1 covers 10 bases. V was pared by 3 bases and J by 1 base, with 11 bases of the junction left unmatched. CDR1 is ENHRY and CDR2 is SYGVKD in the germline V gene. This CDR3 spans 18 amino acids. CDR3 in DNA: TGTGCCATCAGTGACCCAGACAGGGGGCTCCCGATCCAAGAGACCCAGTACTTC. It codes for CAISDPDRGLPIQETQYF.

This chain connects TRBV28 to TRBJ1-2, with TRBD1 as a possible D gene (5 bases). There are 14 residues in the CDR3. V dropped 5 bases and J dropped 4 bases, with 14 bases sitting between them. Germline assignment: CDR1 MDHEN and CDR2 SYDVKM. As DNA, the CDR3 is TGTGCCAGCAGTGCCTCCCTCGGGGGCTATGGCTACACCTTC. It codes for CASSASLGGYGYTF.

Concerning this clonotype itself: A read error may explain this, as a much larger clone is one base away. The chain combines TRBV29-1 with TRBJ2-2; maybe TRBD2 (6 bases). In germline, CDR1 is SQVTM, CDR2 ANQGSEA. The CDR3 consists of 13 residues. V shed 5 bases and J shed 4 bases, with 11 bases lying between them. The CDR3 DNA follows: TGCAGCGTTCCCGGGAGAGGCACCGGGGAGCTGTTTTTT. It encodes CSVPGRGTGELFF.

The chain is built from TRBV5-4 and TRBJ2-7; the match to TRBD1 covers 8 bases. V dropped 3 bases and J dropped 7; count of bases not matched to a gene: 6. The CDR3 contains 13 residues. Germline CDR1 and CDR2: SGHNT and YYREEE (reference sequence). CDR3 DNA: TGTGCCAGCAGCTACGGGACAGGTGTAGAGCAGTACTTC. It yields the protein CASSYGTGVEQYF.

To note about this clonotype: This may be a read error: a much more frequent sequence differs by one nucleotide. The rearrangement links TRBV4-3 to TRBJ2-2; 11 bases fit TRBD2. The CDR3 runs to 19 residues. Germline V gene sequence: CDR1 LGHNA, CDR2 YSLEER. CDR3: CASSQVGVAGGPGTGELYF. The CDR3 DNA follows: TGCGCCAGCAGCCAAGTCGGTGTAGCGGGAGGGCCTGGCACCGGGGAGCTGTATTTT.

Notes on this clonotype: This may be a read error, as it is one base from a much larger clone. The V call is TRBV2, the J call TRBJ1-4, with 7 bases matching TRBD1. V gave up 0 bases and J gave up 7 bases; unmatched junction bases: 5. Per the germline V gene, CDR1 is SNHLY and CDR2 is FYNNEI. CDR3 length equals 15 residues. The CDR3 reads CASSEADRVGEKLFF. CDR3 DNA: TGTGCCAGCAGTGAAGCAGACAGGGTGGGTGAAAAACTGTTTTTT.

CDR3 DNA sequence: TGTGCCAGCAGCTTCGCGGTGTCTAGCGGGAGCGGTTACGAGCAGTACTTC. Protein product: CASSFAVSSGSGYEQYF. The chain has TRBV5-5 and TRBJ2-7; 10 bases match TRBD2. With V trimmed by 2 bases and J by 4 bases, 12 bases remained unmatched. Germline V gives CDR1 SGHKS, CDR2 YYEKEE (reference sequence). The CDR3 runs to 17 residues.

As to this clonotype: A much larger clone lies a single base off, so this may be a read error. The chain has TRBV28 and TRBJ2-3; D unresolved. Trimming left V 6 bases short and J 8 bases short, with 9 bases between. This CDR3 is 11 amino acids long. The V gene's germline CDR1 is MDHEN and CDR2 SYDVKM. CDR3 coding DNA: TGTGCCAGCAGGTTCGCGATTACGCAGTATTTT. Translation: CASRFAITQYF.

This chain joins TRBV25-1 and TRBJ2-1; TRBD2 agrees at 7 bases. The germline V gene has CDR1 MGHDK and CDR2 SYGVNS. V gave up 6 bases and J gave up 5 bases; unmatched junction bases: 7. The CDR3 spans 14 residues. The CDR3 coding sequence is TGTGCCAGCAGCCCGGGACTATTTAACAATGAGCAGTTCTTC. Translated, it gives CASSPGLFNNEQFF.

This clonotype has more than one count but fewer than ten. The gene calls are TRBV6-2 or TRBV6-3 and TRBJ1-5; D gene uncertain. The germline V and J ends were trimmed by 0 bases and 3 bases, with 12 bases remaining between them. Looked up from germline, CDR1 is MNHEY and CDR2 is SVGEGT. CDR3 length: 16 residues. CDR3 loop: CASSYSYGDVNQPQHF. The CDR3 nucleotides read TGTGCCAGCAGTTACTCGTACGGTGACGTCAATCAGCCCCAGCATTTT.

This chain joins TRBV6-1 and TRBJ2-5; D is unresolved. Trimming stripped 2 bases from V and 3 bases from J, with 19 bases between. Germline CDR1 MNHNS, CDR2 SASEGT. This CDR3 spans 17 amino acids. The CDR3 DNA reads TGTGCCAGCAGTGAAATGCGCTTCTTCACAGAAAAAGAGACCCAGTACTTC. It yields the protein CASSEMRFFTEKETQYF.

This clonotype was seen ten or more times. The chain links TRBV12-3 or TRBV12-4 to TRBJ1-1; D perhaps matches TRBD1 (5 bases). V lost 5 bases, J lost 11 bases, and 21 bases lay in between. The CDR3 length is 14 residues. CDR3 sequence reads: CASSPNPLREEAFF. DNA of the CDR3: TGTGCCAGCAGTCCCAACCCCCTCAGGGAGGAGGCTTTCTTT.

In this sample, this clonotype turned up once. In nucleotides, the CDR3 is TGTGCCAGCAGCCCTCGACAGGGGGGAAATGAAAAACTGTTTTTT. Translated: CASSPRQGGNEKLFF. V gene TRBV3-1 combines with J gene TRBJ1-4, with 9 nucleotides matching TRBD1. The CDR3 extends over 15 amino acids. The germline gives CDR1 LGHDT, CDR2 YNNKEL (reference sequence). The V and J ends lost 4 bases and 5 bases, in that order; junction bases with no gene match: 5.

This clonotype was observed at least ten times. The chain is built from TRBV29-1 and TRBJ2-7; 9 bases map to TRBD2. The V gene end was trimmed by 7 bases and the J gene end by 6 bases; junction bases not matched to a gene: 10. The CDR3 extends over 13 amino acids. Germline V gene data show CDR1 as SQVTM and CDR2 as ANQGSEA. The CDR3 DNA is TGCAGCGCTCGAGCGGGAGGAACGAGCGAGCAGTACTTC. Its protein is CSARAGGTSEQYF.

On this clonotype itself: A junction boundary mismatches the germline segment, possibly from a read error. This rearrangement joins TRBV4-1 to TRBJ1-4, with D maybe TRBD1 (6 bases). The length of the CDR3 is 16 residues. Germline CDR1 and CDR2: MGHRA and YSYEKL. CDR3 DNA sequence: TGCACCAGCAGCCAGCCCCCAGGGGCAACTAATGAAAAACTGTTATTT. Its translation: CTSSQPPGATNEKLLF.

The chain is built from TRBV20-1 and TRBJ2-1; tentative D call: TRBD1 (6 bases). V lost 6 bases, J lost 8 bases, and 23 bases lay in between. CDR3 length: 15 amino acids. Germline V gene data show CDR1 as DFQATT and CDR2 as SNEGSKA (reference sequence). CDR3 DNA: TGCAGTGCCCGGGGAAGGGACAAGCCATCTTATGAGCAGTTCTTC. It codes for CSARGRDKPSYEQFF.

The chain employs TRBV12-3 or TRBV12-4 and TRBJ2-7, with a weak D call TRBD2 (6 bases). V dropped 3 bases and J dropped 5 bases, with 8 bases sitting between them. The CDR3 runs 12 residues. The CDR3 here is CASSFAGHEQYF. The CDR3 bases are TGTGCCAGCAGTTTTGCGGGGCACGAGCAGTACTTC.

To note about this clonotype: Possible read error: a much larger clone is one base away. The J gene is TRBJ2-1, the V gene TRBV19, with a weak D call TRBD2 (6 bases). This CDR3 contains 15 residues. From germline, CDR1 is LNHDA and CDR2 SQIVND (reference sequence). The CDR3 bases are TGTGCCAGTACCCTGGGGGGAGTAGGTTACATTGAGCAGTTCTTC. Protein: CASTLGGVGYIEQFF.

The chain joins TRBV10-3 to TRBJ1-1; D unclear. From germline, CDR1 is ENHRY and CDR2 SYGVKD. This CDR3 spans 15 amino acids. V was cut by 6 bases and J by 0 bases, with 14 bases left in between. The CDR3 here is CAISPVRSMNTEAFF. The CDR3 nucleotides read TGTGCCATCAGCCCAGTTCGGAGCATGAACACTGAAGCTTTCTTT.